Below, 15 T cell receptor beta chains from the same sample are listed, as sequenced in a study of blood T cells in healthy people across ages. The use of a sample-barcoded 5' primer and a J-beta primer mix characterized a second PCR of 7 to 11 cycles. TCRdb reanalysed the 5' RACE reads using MiXCR and keeps one entry per CDR3 protein. The sample includes about 1.4 million distinct CDR3 sequences, 59% seen only once; the top ten take 6.7%. Material: blood. The receptors originated from a man aged 18 to 29 in good health.

The rearrangement links TRBV27 to TRBJ2-7, with D perhaps matching TRBD1 (5 bases). The germline V gene has CDR1 MNHEY and CDR2 SMNVEV (reference sequence). V shed 2 bases and J shed 4 bases, with 12 bases lying between them. The CDR3 length is 14 residues. The CDR3 spells CASSLQGLKYEQYF. The CDR3 bases are TGTGCCAGCAGTTTACAGGGCCTAAAATACGAGCAGTACTTC.

The V gene is TRBV13, the J gene TRBJ2-1; TRBD2 aligns across 10 bases. The J call is uncertain, as TRBJ2-7 better fits the DNA end. This CDR3 spans 16 amino acids. Germline V gives CDR1 PRHDT, CDR2 FYEKMQ (reference sequence). The CDR3: CASSPAGGLTYNEQYF. The DNA of the CDR3 is TGTGCCAGCAGCCCAGCGGGGGGGCTTACCTACAATGAGCAGTACTTC.

This clonotype was picked up a small number of times. V gene TRBV5-4 combines with J gene TRBJ2-2; 12 nucleotides align to TRBD2. CDR1 SGHNT and CDR2 YYREEE come from the germline V gene (reference sequence). The CDR3 contains 17 residues. V shed 2 bases, J shed 3 bases, and the junction held 5 bases outside the gene matches. The CDR3 protein is CASSLLAGGPDTGELFF. CDR3 coding DNA: TGTGCCAGCAGCTTACTAGCGGGGGGCCCCGACACCGGGGAGCTGTTTTTT.

This clonotype was counted only a few times. The V and J genes are TRBV12-3 or TRBV12-4 and TRBJ2-7, with a possible D match to TRBD2 (6 bases). V shed 10 bases and J shed 11 bases, with 24 bases lying between them. The CDR3 sequence is 13 residues long. In nucleotides, the CDR3 is TGTGCCATCAGGATGATGGGGACTGCCTATGAGTACTTC. As protein: CAIRMMGTAYEYF.

A word on this clonotype: The junction differs from germline at one of its ends, possibly a read error. The chain joins TRBV15 to TRBJ2-7; D may be TRBD2 (5 bases). Looked up from germline, CDR1 is LNHNV and CDR2 is YYDKDF (reference sequence). The CDR3 has 14 residues. DNA for the CDR3: TGTGCCATCAGCGGTGCTCTGGAACCCTACGAGCAGTACTTC. It translates to CAISGALEPYEQYF.

This clonotype turned up a few times. The V gene is TRBV20-1, the J gene TRBJ2-5; D perhaps matches TRBD2 (5 bases). The germline V gene has CDR1 DFQATT and CDR2 SNEGSKA (reference sequence). The CDR3 loop spans 12 amino acids. Trimming took off 3 bases at V and 5 bases at J, with 10 bases between the two ends. CDR3 sequence reads: CSASPGGETQYF. The CDR3, as DNA: TGCAGTGCTAGCCCAGGCGGGGAGACCCAGTACTTC.

The CDR3 nucleotides are TGTGCCAGCAGCGTAGCGGGCGCCATCACAGATACGCAGTATTTT. Translation gives CASSVAGAITDTQYF. The chain is built from TRBV9 and TRBJ2-3; D uncertain. This CDR3 has 15 amino acids. Germline CDR1 SGDLS, CDR2 YYNGEE. Between the trimmed V and J ends, which lost 0 bases and 2 bases, there was a span of 10 bases.

The chain has TRBV3-1 and TRBJ1-1; possibly TRBD1 for D (6 bases). The CDR3 length is 14 residues. V dropped 7 bases and J dropped 1 base, with 13 bases sitting between them. Per germline, CDR1 LGHDT and CDR2 YNNKEL (reference sequence). The CDR3 sequence is CASTRGRANTEAFF. CDR3 DNA sequence: TGTGCCAGCACCCGGGGGCGAGCGAACACTGAAGCTTTCTTT.

This clonotype was observed a few times. The chain carries TRBV15 and TRBJ2-7, with TRBD2 matching 10 bases. The V gene's germline CDR1 is LNHNV and CDR2 YYDKDF (reference sequence). The junction had 9 bases not matched to a gene; V was cut back by 5 bases and J by 5 bases. The CDR3 is 15 amino acids. In DNA form, the CDR3 reads TGTGCCACCAGCTTGACCGGGACTAGCGAGAACGAGCAGTACTTC. It translates to CATSLTGTSENEQYF.

This clonotype has a handful of counts. The chain employs TRBV12-3 or TRBV12-4 and TRBJ2-5; D remains ambiguous. The tail of the sequence fits TRBJ2-7 better, so the J call may be wrong. The CDR3 extends over 11 amino acids. CDR3 amino acids: CASSPASEQYF. Written as DNA, the CDR3 is TGTGCCAGCAGTCCAGCCAGCGAGCAGTACTTC.

This clonotype was counted only a few times. The chain couples TRBV7-9 to TRBJ1-4; D gene unclear. CDR1 is SEHNR, CDR2 FQNEAQ, per germline (reference sequence). The CDR3 covers 13 residues. V was pared by 6 bases and J by 4 bases, with 9 bases between. DNA of the CDR3: TGTGCCAGCAGGCGGCAGGATAATGAAAAACTGTTTTTT. Amino acids: CASRRQDNEKLFF.

The CDR3 spells CASSFRSWTKDYNEQFF. The CDR3 DNA is TGTGCCAGCAGCTTCCGTTCATGGACAAAGGACTACAATGAGCAGTTCTTC. V usage is TRBV7-6 and J usage is TRBJ2-1; possible D gene TRBD1, 5 bases. CDR3 length: 17 amino acids. CDR1 is SGHVS and CDR2 is FNYEAQ in the germline V gene. V was trimmed by 3 bases and J by 3 bases, leaving 18 bases between them.

V is TRBV3-1 and J is TRBJ2-4; the match to TRBD1 covers 7 bases. V lost 2 bases, J lost 3 bases, and 4 bases stayed unmatched. This CDR3 spans 15 amino acids. Germline assignment: CDR1 LGHDT and CDR2 YNNKEL (reference sequence). This chain's CDR3 is CASSQNRDSKNIQYF. The DNA of the CDR3 is TGTGCCAGCAGCCAAAACCGGGACAGCAAAAACATTCAGTACTTC.

For this clonotype: A read error may account for a junction end that differs from germline. The chain links TRBV10-3 to TRBJ2-3; 8 bases fit TRBD2. The CDR3 runs 14 residues. The germline gives CDR1 ENHRY, CDR2 SYGVKD. The CDR3 region has the DNA TGTGCCATCAGCGGCGGGAGGAGCACACATACGCAGTATTTT. The encoded protein is CAISGGRSTHTQYF.

The V gene is TRBV12-3 or TRBV12-4, the J gene TRBJ2-7, with TRBD2 as a possible D gene (6 bases). The CDR3 is made up of 14 amino acids. V was clipped by 3 bases and J by 3 bases, with 12 bases between them. CDR3 sequence reads: CASSLQGLNYEQYF. CDR3 DNA sequence: TGTGCCAGCAGTTTGCAGGGACTGAACTACGAGCAGTACTTC.